This TCR beta chain was sequenced during a study of human T cells and chemical hapten exposure. Whole-study context: Sensitization involved placing 2% DPC onto an approximately 2 cm by approximately 2 cm region of upper inner arm skin. Enrolled patients were predominantly female and had alopecia areata, totalis or universalis.

Indicated time point: patch test 1, 2 weeks after DPC sensitization. Specified treatment: therapeutic diphenylcyclopropenone sensitization with weekly scalp DPC. The table lists this clonotype with a few counts. As yet, its antigen is unknown. Germline assignment: CDR1 DFQATT and CDR2 SNEGSKA (reference sequence). This CDR3 is built from 16 residues. Trimming cost V 0 bases and J 4 bases, with 16 bases left between them. Broader study findings: There was no change with DPC sensitization in TCRs above 1 in 1000 frequency. Donors, who had alopecia, may show an immune response that differs from healthy people's.

TCRdb fed the RACE reads into MiXCR, producing one record per CDR3 protein. Counted here are tens of thousands of distinct CDR3 sequences, about 32% occurring once; the ten biggest clones make up more than 7%. Specimen: whole blood, collected in connection with sensitization to the hapten diphenylcyclopropenone (DPC). The chain links TRBV20-1 to TRBJ1-5, with D unresolved. The TCR was taken from a man aged 40-50 years with alopecia areata. Some clones in this sample may be carry-over from other donors' samples. This CDR3 is CSARDELNTENQPQHF. The CDR3 DNA sequence: TGCAGTGCTAGAGATGAATTAAATACAGAAAATCAGCCCCAGCATTTT.